This TCR beta chain was sequenced for a study of blood T cell repertoires in COVID-19. On the study more broadly: The United States, Italy and Spain were the sources of the acute and convalescent COVID-19 samples. Sources were T cells, B-cell-depleted T cells, or PBMCs; the material itself was cDNA or gDNA.

In the original workflow: Nucleated cell number was recorded as an estimate derived from reference gene primer amplification. TCRdb keeps only in-frame clones here, not all; method: immunoSEQ multiplex PCR. For V, J and clone size, that table is used; D and trimming come from the DNA. The table has some 51,000 clones, 80% to 95% seen once. This receptor was identified in a human donor with active COVID-19. The donor label of this sample is uncertain. The specimen sequenced was peripheral blood.

CDR3 DNA: TGTGCCAGTAGTATAGGCGTTTACAATGAGCAGTTCTTC. Protein: CASSIGVYNEQFF. The chain employs TRBV19 and TRBJ2-1; D is ambiguous. V lost 1 base, J lost 4 bases, and 5 bases lay in between. The CDR3 extends over 13 amino acids. Germline V CDR1 and CDR2: LNHDA, SQIVND (reference sequence).